Below, one T cell receptor (beta chain) is given with its context. Its specificity is not known. Only in-frame clones appear in the TCRdb table, and some are missing; sequencing was by immunoSEQ multiplex PCR. This sample has some 20,000 clones, with approximately 90% found just once. This record belongs to a study of PD-1 blockade in classical Hodgkin lymphoma. The CDR3 is 14 amino acids. Study-wide results and caveats: Baseline TCR diversity was reportedly lower in newly diagnosed patients than in healthy donors. It was reported as lower still in relapsed/refractory patients. The study found complete responders had baseline diversity similar to newly diagnosed patients. The causes of the repertoire differences, possibly disease activity or prior therapy, remain undefined.

Time point defined: cycle 4 day 1 (C4D1), after around six weeks of nivolumab. Each of the patients experienced relapse following autologous stem cell transplantation, and their brentuximab vedotin exposure differed. From thawed PBMCs, CD8+ T cells were isolated by magnetic negative selection. The sequence derives from a human donor with classical Hodgkin lymphoma. The source was CD8+ T cells from blood, collected before the fourth cycle of nivolumab. The chain recombines TRBV21-1 with TRBJ2-3; TRBD1 reflects the table's D call only, with no check against the DNA. TRBV21-1 is recorded as a pseudogene. CDR3 sequence (DNA): TGTGCCAGCAGCAAGGCACAGGGGCGAGATACGCAGTATTTT. Residues: CASSKAQGRDTQYF.